This is a list of T cell receptor beta chains from one sample in a study of beta chain features in type 1 diabetes. Sequencing was performed with immunoSEQ multiplex PCR; in TCRdb, only in-frame clones are kept and a portion is missing. The sample lists approximately 240,000 clones; under 20% were seen once. The sequencing input was naive CD4+ T cells from blood. The receptors come from a man aged 25 to 45 with type 1 diabetes. The CDR3 runs from the conserved cysteine through the conserved F or W. The order of the fields is CDR3 protein, CDR3 DNA, V gene, clone size, D gene, J gene. The D gene is left open where the match is weak. Clone sizes are given selectively: once, few, many, or a class where the clone is expanded.

CASSTGVNTEAFF TGTGCCAGCTCGACAGGAGTGAACACTGAAGCTTTCTTT TRBV18 few . TRBJ1-1
CASSPLGGGKSYEQYF TGTGCCAGCAGCCCCCTAGGCGGGGGCAAGTCCTACGAGCAGTACTTC TRBV7-2 . . TRBJ2-7
CSVRRDRGTQYF TGCAGCGTCCGAAGGGACCGAGGGACCCAGTACTTC TRBV29-1 few . TRBJ2-5
CSVGGAVTSTDTQYF TGCAGCGTTGGGGGGGCCGTAACTAGCACAGATACGCAGTATTTT TRBV29-1 few . TRBJ2-3
CSVVWPQGMVFDEQFF TGCAGCGTTGTGTGGCCACAGGGGATGGTGTTCGATGAGCAGTTCTTC TRBV29-1 few TRBD1 TRBJ2-1
CASSLGVLYNEQFF TGTGCCAGCAGCTTAGGCGTTCTCTACAATGAGCAGTTCTTC TRBV7-2 few . TRBJ2-1
CASSSQSGPYEQYF TGTGCCAGCAGTTCTCAGAGCGGCCCCTACGAGCAGTACTTC TRBV27 . . TRBJ2-7
CASSIVGHNEQFF TGTGCCAGCAGCATCGTAGGGCACAATGAGCAGTTCTTC TRBV7-3 . . TRBJ2-1
CASSQWSYQETQYF TGCGCCAGCAGCCAATGGAGCTACCAAGAGACCCAGTACTTC TRBV4-3 . . TRBJ2-5
CASSLSGDSYEQYF TGTGCCAGCAGTTTATCAGGGGACTCCTACGAGCAGTACTTC TRBV27 few . TRBJ2-7
CSASLETQYF TGCAGCGCGTCTCTGGAGACCCAGTACTTC TRBV29-1 . . TRBJ2-5
CAWSVLSQPGEKLFF TGTGCCTGGAGTGTACTGAGCCAGCCTGGTGAAAAACTGTTTTTT TRBV30 few . TRBJ1-4
CASSFRRQVYNEQFF TGTGCCAGCAGCTTTCGCCGACAGGTTTACAATGAGCAGTTCTTC TRBV5-6 . . TRBJ2-1
CATSPGRTGRANTGELFF TGTGCCACCAGCCCCGGGCGGACAGGGAGAGCGAACACCGGGGAGCTGTTTTTT TRBV15 . TRBD1 TRBJ2-2
CSVTSRLRGEAEQYF TGCAGCGTCACATCCCGGTTAAGGGGGGAGGCCGAGCAGTACTTC TRBV29-1 . . TRBJ2-7
CAWSVARDRGYEQYF TGTGCCTGGAGTGTTGCTCGGGACAGGGGCTACGAGCAGTACTTC TRBV30 . TRBD1 TRBJ2-7
CASSLATGYTEAFF TGCGCCAGCAGCCTCGCGACAGGCTACACTGAAGCTTTCTTT TRBV4-3 . . TRBJ1-1
CASGFARTAASSYEQYF TGTGCTAGTGGTTTCGCACGAACGGCGGCGAGCTCCTACGAGCAGTACTTC TRBV12-5 few . TRBJ2-7
CASSTGVNQPQHF TGTGCCAGCAGTACAGGGGTCAATCAGCCCCAGCATTTT TRBV28 few TRBD1 TRBJ1-5
CASSPQGLHEQYF TGCGCCAGCAGCCCGCAGGGGTTACACGAGCAGTACTTC TRBV4-1 . . TRBJ2-7
CASNSAGDQYEQYF TGTGCCAGCAACTCAGCGGGAGACCAGTACGAGCAGTACTTC TRBV6-6 few TRBD2 TRBJ2-7
CASSQDRQRATDTQYF TGCGCCAGCAGCCAAGACCGACAGCGGGCCACAGATACGCAGTATTTT TRBV4-1 few . TRBJ2-3
CASSAGGNYGYTF TGTGCCAGCAGCGCCGGTGGGAACTATGGCTACACCTTC TRBV7-9 few . TRBJ1-2
CSVGFYQETQYF TGCAGCGTCGGATTCTACCAAGAGACCCAGTACTTC TRBV29-1 . . TRBJ2-5
CAPAGTGKNIQYF TGTGCCCCGGCCGGGACAGGGAAAAACATTCAGTACTTC TRBV30 . TRBD1 TRBJ2-4
CASSFMGNGAFF TGTGCCAGCAGCTTTATGGGAAATGGAGCTTTCTTT TRBV2 once . TRBJ1-1
CASSLTRGPYEQYF TGTGCCAGCAGCTTAACCCGAGGCCCCTACGAGCAGTACTTC TRBV7-2 . . TRBJ2-7
CASRDSSLSYGYTF TGTGCCAGCAGGGACAGCTCGCTTTCCTATGGCTACACCTTC TRBV28 . . TRBJ1-2
CASSLPTGPEQYF TGTGCCAGCAGCCTACCGACAGGGCCCGAGCAGTACTTC TRBV7-9 few TRBD1 TRBJ2-7
CASSHRDRGSYEQYF TGTGCCAGCAGCCACCGGGACAGGGGTTCCTACGAGCAGTACTTC TRBV7-9 . TRBD1 TRBJ2-7
CAISDYTGSYEQYF TGTGCCATCAGTGATTACACGGGCTCCTACGAGCAGTACTTC TRBV10-3 . . TRBJ2-7
CASSLKGGLEAFF TGTGCCAGCAGCTTAAAGGGAGGACTTGAAGCTTTCTTT TRBV7-3 . . TRBJ1-1
CASSISGRRETQYF TGTGCCAGCAGCATTAGCGGGAGGAGGGAGACCCAGTACTTC TRBV13 . TRBD2 TRBJ2-5
CASSPPGSGEGEQYF TGTGCCAGCTCACCACCGGGCTCCGGCGAGGGGGAGCAGTACTTC TRBV18 . . TRBJ2-7
CASSLVSSGANVLTF TGTGCCAGCAGCTTAGTCAGCTCTGGGGCCAACGTCCTGACTTTC TRBV7-2 . . TRBJ2-6
CSVDGEESGYTF TGCAGCGTTGACGGGGAAGAAAGTGGCTACACCTTC TRBV29-1 few . TRBJ1-2
CSAGTGIYEQYF TGCAGCGCCGGGACAGGGATCTACGAGCAGTACTTC TRBV29-1 . TRBD1 TRBJ2-7
CASSLGDDYNEQFF TGCGCCAGCAGCTTGGGGGACGACTACAATGAGCAGTTCTTC TRBV5-1 . . TRBJ2-1
CSVQQSSGNTIYF TGCAGCGTTCAACAGAGCTCTGGAAACACCATATATTTT TRBV29-1 few . TRBJ1-3
CSVGTPWEAKNIQYF TGCAGCGTTGGAACCCCCTGGGAGGCCAAAAACATTCAGTACTTC TRBV29-1 . . TRBJ2-4
CASSLGSGRYNEQFF TGTGCCAGCAGCTTAGGTAGCGGGAGGTACAATGAGCAGTTCTTC TRBV7-9 . TRBD2 TRBJ2-1